The 20 T cell receptor beta chains below all came from one sample that was sequenced in a study. TCRdb used MiXCR to reprocess the 5' RACE reads, holding one entry per CDR3 protein. The sample has about 62,000 distinct CDR3 sequences, under 35% seen once. The sequencing input was tumor-infiltrating naive CD4+ T cells sorted from the breast tumor. Subset meaning: naive CD4+ T cells, CD4+CD45RA+CD25-. The receptor source for this set is a female donor with breast cancer.

Note on this clonotype: Since a much larger clone is just one base distant, this may be a read error. Because it lacks the conserved phenylalanine or tryptophan at the end, this CDR3 is likely a read error. The V gene is TRBV7-8, the J gene TRBJ2-1; D not resolved. Germline V gives CDR1 SGHVS, CDR2 FQNEAQ. The CDR3 is made up of 14 amino acids. Trimming removed 6 bases from V and 5 bases from J, with 14 bases in between. CDR3 sequence (DNA): TGTGCCAGCAGTTCCGTGACTTCTGACAATGAGCAGTTCTCC. Translating gives CASSSVTSDNEQFS.

This clonotype was seen many times. The chain has TRBV20-1 and TRBJ2-7; 12 bases fit TRBD2. Trimming at V came to 3 bases and at J to 6 bases, leaving 6 bases not matched to a gene. CDR3 length: 14 residues. Germline V gene sequence: CDR1 DFQATT, CDR2 SNEGSKA (reference sequence). CDR3 protein: CSASRLAGVGEQYF. As DNA, the CDR3 is TGCAGTGCTAGCCGACTAGCGGGAGTCGGCGAGCAGTACTTC.

This clonotype was observed many times. DNA for the CDR3: TGCAGTGCTACAGATCCCGTCAGGGGCACAGATACGCAGTATTTT. It yields the protein CSATDPVRGTDTQYF. The rearrangement links TRBV20-1 to TRBJ2-3; D possibly corresponds to TRBD1 (5 bases). The germline CDR1 and CDR2 sequences are DFQATT and SNEGSKA (reference sequence). The CDR3 totals 15 residues. V gave up 4 bases and J gave up 1 base, with 15 bases separating them.

The rearrangement links TRBV4-2 to TRBJ1-1, with 7 bases that match TRBD1. The CDR3 runs 15 residues. Germline V gene sequence: CDR1 LGHNA, CDR2 YNFKEQ. The V segment lost 3 bases and the J segment 1 base; nucleotides outside the gene matches: 5. The CDR3 DNA reads as TGTGCCAGCAGCCACGTTACAGGGGCGAACACTGAAGCTTTCTTT. This codes for CASSHVTGANTEAFF.

CDR3 in DNA: TGCGCCAGCAGCAGACAGGGAATCTCAACTAATGAAAAACTGTTTTTT. Translation gives CASSRQGISTNEKLFF. The chain has TRBV5-1 and TRBJ1-4, with TRBD1 matching 7 bases. V dropped 4 bases and J dropped 0; count of bases not matched to a gene: 6. CDR1 and CDR2 (germline): SGHRS, YFSETQ. The CDR3 length is 16 residues.

The V call is TRBV6-5, the J call TRBJ2-1; TRBD2 is a possible D gene (5 bases). Germline assignment: CDR1 MNHEY and CDR2 SVGAGI. This CDR3 has 15 amino acids. V dropped 6 bases and J dropped 9 bases, with 21 bases sitting between them. This chain's CDR3 is CASRQDLGFYSEQFF. CDR3 nucleotides: TGTGCCAGCAGGCAGGACTTGGGGTTTTATAGTGAGCAGTTCTTC.

Worth noting for this clonotype: This may be a read error: a much more frequent sequence differs by one nucleotide. The rearrangement joins TRBV4-3 to TRBJ2-3, with TRBD2 as a possible D gene (5 bases). The CDR3 length is 13 residues. CDR1 is LGHNA and CDR2 is YSLEER in the germline V gene. The CDR3 loop is CASSQDRAGAQYF. The CDR3, as DNA: TGTGCCAGCAGCCAAGATCGGGCGGGTGCGCAGTATTTT.

This clonotype was seen at least ten times. The chain is built from TRBV28 and TRBJ2-3; D is unclear. V was shortened by 5 bases and J by 3 bases, with 18 bases between the two germline ends. CDR1 and CDR2 from the germline V gene are MDHEN and SYDVKM. The CDR3 spans 16 residues. DNA of the CDR3: TGTGCCAGCAGTGGCCTCGGGCGCGGAAAGACAGATACGCAGTATTTT. Protein product: CASSGLGRGKTDTQYF.

This clonotype was observed a handful of times. V usage is TRBV12-3 or TRBV12-4 and J usage is TRBJ2-3; 10 positions match TRBD2. The CDR3 spans 15 residues. The junction had 12 bases not matched to a gene; V was cut back by 8 bases and J by 7 bases. In DNA form, the CDR3 reads TGTGCCAGCGAAAGCCAAGCGGGAGGGCCCCATACGCAGTATTTT. Encoded protein: CASESQAGGPHTQYF.

This clonotype appeared once. Since the CDR3 does not end with the conserved phenylalanine or tryptophan, this likely comes from a read error. CDR3 DNA: TGTGCCAGCGGGCGGGGTAGCGGGGGGTTAGCCTACGAGCAGTACTCC. Translating gives CASGRGSGGLAYEQYS. The J gene is TRBJ2-7, the V gene TRBV5-5, with 10 bases aligning to TRBD2. The CDR3 loop spans 16 amino acids. Per the germline V gene, CDR1 is SGHKS and CDR2 is YYEKEE (reference sequence). V dropped 7 bases and J dropped 2; count of bases not matched to a gene: 12.

In nucleotides, the CDR3 is TGTGCCAGCAGCTTGCGGCAAGCCTATGGCAAAAACATTCAGTACTTC. This gives the protein CASSLRQAYGKNIQYF. V and J are TRBV5-5 and TRBJ2-4; unclear D gene. V dropped 1 base and J dropped 3 bases, with 14 bases sitting between them. The CDR3 is made up of 16 amino acids. Germline CDR1 and CDR2: SGHKS and YYEKEE (reference sequence).

This rearrangement joins TRBV5-5 to TRBJ2-3; D not certain. Trimming cost V 4 bases and J 2 bases, with 17 bases left between them. Germline V gives CDR1 SGHKS, CDR2 YYEKEE (reference sequence). The CDR3 is made up of 16 amino acids. CDR3 DNA: TGTGCCAGCAGCCCATACACTGGGTCCCCCACAGATACGCAGTATTTT. Protein: CASSPYTGSPTDTQYF. The entire variable domain, with the rest obtained from reference TRBV5-5 and TRBJ2-3, is as follows: DAGVTQSPTHLIKTRGQQVTLRCSPISGHKSVSWYQQVLGQGPQFIFQYYEKEERGRGNFPDRFSARQFPNYSSELNVNALLLGDSALYLCASSPYTGSPTDTQYFGPGTRLTVL.

This clonotype has a handful of counts. The rearrangement links TRBV5-6 to TRBJ2-5, with TRBD1 matching 7 bases. The junction had 9 bases not matched to a gene; V was cut back by 4 bases and J by 0 bases. Germline-derived CDR1 and CDR2 are SGHDT and YYEEEE. The CDR3 extends over 16 amino acids. This CDR3 is CASSSRPGTDQETQYF. Here the CDR3 DNA reads TGTGCCAGCAGCAGCCGCCCCGGGACAGACCAAGAGACCCAGTACTTC.

The gene calls are TRBV5-1 and TRBJ2-1; D not resolved. Trimming shortened V by 0 bases and J by 5 bases, and 9 bases separated the two germline ends. The CDR3 sequence is 14 residues long. Germline V gene sequence: CDR1 SGHRS, CDR2 YFSETQ. The CDR3 loop is CASSLVAGNNEQFF. The CDR3, as DNA: TGCGCCAGCAGCTTGGTAGCAGGAAACAATGAGCAGTTCTTC.

A note on this clonotype: A much larger clone differs from this one at a single base, so this may be a read error. The J gene is TRBJ1-1, the V gene TRBV6-1; no definite D call. The CDR3 runs to 14 residues. The germline V gene encodes CDR1 MNHNS and CDR2 SASEGT. Trimming took 4 bases from V and 5 from J, leaving 14 bases between them. CDR3: CASSALGRGTEAFF. DNA for the CDR3: TGTGCCAGCAGTGCCCTAGGACGGGGAACTGAAGCTTTCTTT.

This rearrangement joins TRBV5-1 to TRBJ1-2; a possible D gene is TRBD1 (6 bases). From germline, CDR1 is SGHRS and CDR2 YFSETQ. This CDR3 has 15 residues. Deletions cut 4 bases from V and 0 bases from J, with 13 bases between. The CDR3 loop reads CASSPGQSPNYGYTF. DNA of the CDR3: TGCGCCAGCAGCCCCGGACAGTCTCCTAACTATGGCTACACCTTC. The variable domain in full, with the rest retrieved from reference TRBV5-1 and TRBJ1-2, is KAGVTQTPRYLIKTRGQQVTLSCSPISGHRSVSWYQQTPGQGLQFLFEYFSETQRNKGNFPGRFSGRQFSNSRSEMNVSTLELGDSALYLCASSPGQSPNYGYTFGSGTRLTVV.

The chain uses TRBV11-2 and TRBJ2-7; TRBD1 is a possible D gene (6 bases). The CDR3 is 14 residues long. Germline V CDR1 and CDR2: SGHAT, FQNNGV. V lost 5 bases to trimming and J lost 4 bases, with 15 bases between them. The CDR3 reads CASSLRTVSYEQYF. CDR3 nucleotide sequence: TGTGCCAGCAGCCTCCGGACAGTATCTTACGAGCAGTACTTC. Drawing the rest from reference TRBV11-2 and TRBJ2-7, the complete variable domain is EAGVAQSPRYKIIEKRQSVAFWCNPISGHATLYWYQQILGQGPKLLIQFQNNGVVDDSQLPKDRFSAERLKGVDSTLKIQPAKLEDSAVYLCASSLRTVSYEQYFGPGTRLTVT.

This clonotype was seen more than once but under ten times. The rearrangement joins TRBV29-1 to TRBJ2-7; D remains unclear. Trimming shortened V by 4 bases and J by 5 bases, and 9 bases separated the two germline ends. This CDR3 has 11 residues. Germline loops: CDR1 SQVTM, CDR2 ANQGSEA. The DNA for the CDR3 is TGCAGCGTTGGACTGAGCGACGAGCAGTACTTC. This gives the protein CSVGLSDEQYF.

A word on this clonotype: This may be a read error: a much more frequent sequence differs by one nucleotide. This rearrangement joins TRBV10-1 to TRBJ1-5, with D possibly matching TRBD1 (5 bases). The germline CDR1 and CDR2 sequences are WNHNN and SYGVQD (reference sequence). The CDR3 runs 13 residues. The V end was cut by 6 bases, the J end by 6 bases, with 12 bases between. CDR3 loop: CASSDRPCQPQHF. CDR3 in DNA: TGCGCCAGCAGCGACAGACCATGTCAGCCCCAGCATTTT.

This chain links TRBV5-1 with TRBJ2-7; TRBD1 is a possible D gene (6 bases). The CDR3 runs to 16 residues. Trimming pared 7 bases from V and 0 bases from J, leaving 20 bases between. Germline CDR1 reads SGHRS; CDR2 reads YFSETQ. The CDR3 DNA sequence: TGCGCCAGCCAAACGTCGACAGACAGGTTCTCCTACGAGCAGTACTTC. Its protein product is CASQTSTDRFSYEQYF.